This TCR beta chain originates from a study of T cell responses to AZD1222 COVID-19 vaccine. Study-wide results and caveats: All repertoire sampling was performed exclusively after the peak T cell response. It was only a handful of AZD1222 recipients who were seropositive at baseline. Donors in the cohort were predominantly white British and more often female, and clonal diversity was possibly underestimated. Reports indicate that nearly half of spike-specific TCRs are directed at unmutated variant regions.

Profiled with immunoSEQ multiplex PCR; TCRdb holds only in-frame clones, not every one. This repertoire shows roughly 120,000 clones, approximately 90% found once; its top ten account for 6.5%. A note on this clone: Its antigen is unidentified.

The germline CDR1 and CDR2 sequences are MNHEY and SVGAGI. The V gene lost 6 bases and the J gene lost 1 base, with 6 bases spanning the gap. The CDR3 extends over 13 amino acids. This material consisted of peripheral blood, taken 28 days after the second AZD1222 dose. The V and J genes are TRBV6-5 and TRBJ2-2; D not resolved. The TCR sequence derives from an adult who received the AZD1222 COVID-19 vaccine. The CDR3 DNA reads TGTGCCAGCAGGTACAGGAACACCGGGGAGCTGTTTTTT. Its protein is CASRYRNTGELFF.